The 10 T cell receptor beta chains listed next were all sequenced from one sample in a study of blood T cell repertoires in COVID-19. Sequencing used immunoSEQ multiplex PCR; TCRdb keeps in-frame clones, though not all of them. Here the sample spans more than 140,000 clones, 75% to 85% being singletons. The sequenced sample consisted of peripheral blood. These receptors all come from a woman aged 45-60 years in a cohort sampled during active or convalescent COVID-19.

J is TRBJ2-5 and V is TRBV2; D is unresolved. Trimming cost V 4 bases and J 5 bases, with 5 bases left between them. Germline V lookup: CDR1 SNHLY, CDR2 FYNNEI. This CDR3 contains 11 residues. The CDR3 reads CASSVRETQYF. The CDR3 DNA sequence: TGTGCCAGCAGTGTGCGGGAGACCCAGTACTTC.

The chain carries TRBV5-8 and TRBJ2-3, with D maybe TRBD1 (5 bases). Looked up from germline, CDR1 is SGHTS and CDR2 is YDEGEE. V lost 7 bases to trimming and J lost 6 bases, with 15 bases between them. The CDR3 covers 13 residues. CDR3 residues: CASGQGPPDTQYF. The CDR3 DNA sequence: TGTGCCAGCGGTCAGGGCCCCCCGGATACGCAGTATTTT.

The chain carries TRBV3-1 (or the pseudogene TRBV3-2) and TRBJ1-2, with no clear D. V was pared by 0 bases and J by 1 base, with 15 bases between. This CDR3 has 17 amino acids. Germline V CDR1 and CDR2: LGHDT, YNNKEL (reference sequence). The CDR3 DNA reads TGTGCCAGCAGCCAAGATCTTACGGTGAGCGTTAACTATGGCTACACCTTC. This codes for CASSQDLTVSVNYGYTF.

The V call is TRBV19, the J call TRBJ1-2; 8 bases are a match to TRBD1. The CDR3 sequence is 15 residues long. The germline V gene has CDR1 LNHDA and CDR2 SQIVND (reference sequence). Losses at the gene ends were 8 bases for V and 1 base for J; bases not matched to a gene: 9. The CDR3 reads CASLRTGTLNYGYTF. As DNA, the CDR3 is TGTGCCAGTCTACGGACAGGGACACTTAACTATGGCTACACCTTC.

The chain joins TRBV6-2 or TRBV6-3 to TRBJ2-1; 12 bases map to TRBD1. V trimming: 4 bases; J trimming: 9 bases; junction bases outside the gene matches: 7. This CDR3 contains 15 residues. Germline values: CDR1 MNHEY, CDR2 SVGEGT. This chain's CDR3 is CASSFRDRGRGEQFF. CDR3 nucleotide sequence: TGTGCCAGCAGTTTTCGGGACAGGGGGCGAGGTGAGCAGTTCTTC.

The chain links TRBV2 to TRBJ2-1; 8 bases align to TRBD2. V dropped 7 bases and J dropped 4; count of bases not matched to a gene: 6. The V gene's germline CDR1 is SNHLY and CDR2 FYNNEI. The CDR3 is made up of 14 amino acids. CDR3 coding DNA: TGTGCCAGCAATGACGGGGGGGGATACAATGAGCAGTTCTTC. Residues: CASNDGGGYNEQFF.

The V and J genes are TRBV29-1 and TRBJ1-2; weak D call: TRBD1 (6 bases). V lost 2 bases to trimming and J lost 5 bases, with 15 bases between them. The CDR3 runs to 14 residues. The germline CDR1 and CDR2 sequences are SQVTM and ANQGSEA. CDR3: CSVELTGLGYGYTF. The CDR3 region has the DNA TGCAGCGTTGAATTGACAGGATTGGGTTATGGCTACACCTTC.

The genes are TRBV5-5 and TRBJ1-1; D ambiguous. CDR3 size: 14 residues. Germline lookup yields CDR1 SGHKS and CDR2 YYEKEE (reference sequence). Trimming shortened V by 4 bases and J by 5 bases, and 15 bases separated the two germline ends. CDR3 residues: CASSAGVSGTEAFF. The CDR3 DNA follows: TGTGCCAGCAGCGCCGGGGTGTCGGGGACTGAAGCTTTCTTT. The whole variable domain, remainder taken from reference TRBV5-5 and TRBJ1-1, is DAGVTQSPTHLIKTRGQQVTLRCSPISGHKSVSWYQQVLGQGPQFIFQYYEKEERGRGNFPDRFSARQFPNYSSELNVNALLLGDSALYLCASSAGVSGTEAFFGQGTRLTVV.

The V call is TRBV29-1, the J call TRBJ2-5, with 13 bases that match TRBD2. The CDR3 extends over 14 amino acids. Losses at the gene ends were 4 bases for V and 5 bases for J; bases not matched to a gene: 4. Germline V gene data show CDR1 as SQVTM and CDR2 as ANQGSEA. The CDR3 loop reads CSVGLAGGQETQYF. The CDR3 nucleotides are TGCAGCGTTGGACTAGCGGGGGGCCAGGAGACCCAGTACTTC.

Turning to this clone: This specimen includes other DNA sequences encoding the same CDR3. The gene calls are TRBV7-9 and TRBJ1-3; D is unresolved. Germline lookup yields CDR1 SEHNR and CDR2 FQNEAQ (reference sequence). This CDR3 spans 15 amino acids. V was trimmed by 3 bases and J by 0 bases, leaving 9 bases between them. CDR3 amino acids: CASSFQGSSGNTIYF. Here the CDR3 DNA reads TGTGCCAGCAGCTTTCAAGGGAGCTCTGGAAACACCATATATTTT.